This TCR beta chain was retrieved from a study of OX40 agonist ivuxolimab in advanced cancers. The repertoire was sequenced with immunoSEQ multiplex PCR; TCRdb's copy has only in-frame clones and lacks some. Of tens of thousands of clones in the sample, roughly nine tenths were seen once. This CDR3 contains 13 residues. Germline-derived CDR1 and CDR2 are SGHTA and FQGNSA. With 5 bases removed from V and 6 bases from J, the gap between germline ends came to 12 bases. This specimen was CD4+ or CD8+ T cells sorted from blood, taken in a trial of the OX40 agonist ivuxolimab. The sequence came from an adult with an advanced solid tumor such as melanoma, head and neck, liver or kidney cancer. The genes are TRBV7-2 and TRBJ2-3; D uncertain. CDR3 DNA sequence: TGTGCCAGCAGCGACCAGAGGACCGATACGCAGTATTTT. As protein: CASSDQRTDTQYF.